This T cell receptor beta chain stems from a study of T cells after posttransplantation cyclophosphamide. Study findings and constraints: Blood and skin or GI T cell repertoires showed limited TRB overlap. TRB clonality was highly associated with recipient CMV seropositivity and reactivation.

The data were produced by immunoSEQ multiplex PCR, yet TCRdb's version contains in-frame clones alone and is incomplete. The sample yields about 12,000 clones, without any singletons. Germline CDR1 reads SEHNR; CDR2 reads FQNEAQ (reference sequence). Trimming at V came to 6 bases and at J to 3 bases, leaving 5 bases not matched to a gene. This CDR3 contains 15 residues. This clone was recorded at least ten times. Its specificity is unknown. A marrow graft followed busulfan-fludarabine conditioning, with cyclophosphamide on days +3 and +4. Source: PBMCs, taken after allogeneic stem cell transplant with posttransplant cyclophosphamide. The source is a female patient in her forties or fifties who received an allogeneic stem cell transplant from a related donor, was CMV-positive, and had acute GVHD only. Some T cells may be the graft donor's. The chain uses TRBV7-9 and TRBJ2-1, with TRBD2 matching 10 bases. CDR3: CASSPSGSVYNEQFF. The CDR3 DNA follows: TGTGCCAGCAGTCCTAGCGGGAGTGTCTACAATGAGCAGTTCTTC.